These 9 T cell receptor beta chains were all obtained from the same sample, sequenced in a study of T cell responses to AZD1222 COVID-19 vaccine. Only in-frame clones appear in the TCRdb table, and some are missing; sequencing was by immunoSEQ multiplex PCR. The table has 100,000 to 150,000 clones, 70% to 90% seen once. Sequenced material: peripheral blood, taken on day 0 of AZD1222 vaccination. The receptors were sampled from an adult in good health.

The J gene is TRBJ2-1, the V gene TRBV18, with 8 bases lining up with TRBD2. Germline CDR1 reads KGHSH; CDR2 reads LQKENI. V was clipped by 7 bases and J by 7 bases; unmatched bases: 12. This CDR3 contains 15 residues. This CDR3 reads CASYPAGVVVNEQFF. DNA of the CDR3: TGTGCCAGCTACCCAGCGGGAGTTGTAGTTAATGAGCAGTTCTTC.

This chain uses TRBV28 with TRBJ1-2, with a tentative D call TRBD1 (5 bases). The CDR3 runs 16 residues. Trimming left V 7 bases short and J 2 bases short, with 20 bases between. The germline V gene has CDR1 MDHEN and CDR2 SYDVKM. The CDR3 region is CASTLRGRSGNYGYTF. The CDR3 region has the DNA TGTGCCAGCACCCTTAGGGGACGGAGCGGGAACTATGGCTACACCTTC.

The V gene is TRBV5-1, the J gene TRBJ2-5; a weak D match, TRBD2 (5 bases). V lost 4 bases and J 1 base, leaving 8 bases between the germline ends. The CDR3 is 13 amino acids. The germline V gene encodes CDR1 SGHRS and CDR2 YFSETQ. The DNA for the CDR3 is TGCGCCAGCAGCCGGCGGGTCCAAGAGACCCAGTACTTC. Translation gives CASSRRVQETQYF. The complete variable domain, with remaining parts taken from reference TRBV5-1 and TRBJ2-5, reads KAGVTQTPRYLIKTRGQQVTLSCSPISGHRSVSWYQQTPGQGLQFLFEYFSETQRNKGNFPGRFSGRQFSNSRSEMNVSTLELGDSALYLCASSRRVQETQYFGPGTRLLVL.

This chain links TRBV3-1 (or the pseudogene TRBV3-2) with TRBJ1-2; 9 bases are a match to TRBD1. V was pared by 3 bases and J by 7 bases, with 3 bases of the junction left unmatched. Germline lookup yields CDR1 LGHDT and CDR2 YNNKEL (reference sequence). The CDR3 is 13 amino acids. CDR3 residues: CASSQGQGRGYTF. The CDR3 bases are TGTGCCAGCAGCCAGGGACAGGGTCGTGGCTACACCTTC.

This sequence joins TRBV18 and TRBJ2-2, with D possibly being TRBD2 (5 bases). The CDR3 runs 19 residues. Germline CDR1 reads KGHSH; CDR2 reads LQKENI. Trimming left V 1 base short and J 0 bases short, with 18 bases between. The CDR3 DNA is TGTGCCAGCTCACCACTCGGGGAGACAAGGCCCGCGAACACCGGGGAGCTGTTTTTT. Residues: CASSPLGETRPANTGELFF.

The CDR3 bases are TGTGCCAGCAGCCAGACAGGGATCTATGGCTACACCTTC. It encodes CASSQTGIYGYTF. This chain joins TRBV3-1 (or the pseudogene TRBV3-2) and TRBJ1-2, with 7 bases identical to TRBD1. The V segment lost 3 bases and the J segment 4 bases; nucleotides outside the gene matches: 2. The CDR3 contains 13 residues. Germline CDR1 LGHDT, CDR2 YNNKEL (reference sequence).

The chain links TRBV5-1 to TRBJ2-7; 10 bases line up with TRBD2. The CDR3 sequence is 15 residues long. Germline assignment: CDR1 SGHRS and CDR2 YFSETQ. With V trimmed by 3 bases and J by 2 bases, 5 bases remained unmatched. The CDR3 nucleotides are TGCGCCAGCAGCTGGGGGACTAGCGACACCTACGAGCAGTACTTC. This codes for CASSWGTSDTYEQYF.

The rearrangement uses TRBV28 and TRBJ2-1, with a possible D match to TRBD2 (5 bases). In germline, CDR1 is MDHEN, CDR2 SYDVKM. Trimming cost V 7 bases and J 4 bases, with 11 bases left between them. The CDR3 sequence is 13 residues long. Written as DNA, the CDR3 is TGTGCCAGCATGAGAAGGACTTACAATGAGCAGTTCTTC. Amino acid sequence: CASMRRTYNEQFF.

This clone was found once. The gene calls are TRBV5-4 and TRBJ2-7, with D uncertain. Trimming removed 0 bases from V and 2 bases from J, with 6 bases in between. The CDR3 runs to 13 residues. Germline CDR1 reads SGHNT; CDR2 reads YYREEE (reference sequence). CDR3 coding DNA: TGTGCCAGCAGCTTGGACCCAGCCTACGAGCAGTACTTC. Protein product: CASSLDPAYEQYF.